This T cell receptor beta chain was observed in a study of blood T cell repertoires in COVID-19. The germline V and J ends were trimmed by 6 bases and 0 bases, with 9 bases remaining between them. Germline values: CDR1 MDHEN, CDR2 SYDVKM. The CDR3 has 14 amino acids. Individuals aged roughly 18 to 95 years were recruited from 24 US areas. In assigning cohorts, the study relied on participant-reported clinical history. The method was immunoSEQ multiplex PCR; TCRdb's version includes in-frame clones alone and lacks a portion of them. The data contain 280,000 or so clones, just under 90% of them singletons.

Sequencing was done on a sample of PBMCs or T cells enriched from blood (not recorded which). The chain combines TRBV28 with TRBJ2-1, with D hard to call. The receptor comes from a woman aged 50 to 60 who had been exposed to COVID-19. CDR3 residues: CASRARSSYNEQFF. The CDR3 bases are TGTGCCAGCAGGGCGCGGAGCTCCTACAATGAGCAGTTCTTC. The full variable domain, rest sourced from reference TRBV28 and TRBJ2-1, is DVKVTQSSRYLVKRTGEKVFLECVQDMDHENMFWYRQDPGLGLRLIYFSYDVKMKEKGDIPEGYSVSREKKERFSLILESASTNQTSMYLCASRARSSYNEQFFGPGTRLTVL.